These T cell receptor beta chains were read from a single sample in a study of neurological immune-mediated disorders. Each CDR3 protein gets one entry after TCRdb re-called the 5' RACE reads with MiXCR. This sample has under 75,000 distinct CDR3 sequences, with 2.5% to 4% found just once. The sample comprised PBMCs. These TCRs come from a woman aged 50 to 65 with multiple sclerosis. CDR3s include the opening cysteine and the closing phenylalanine or tryptophan. The D gene is left open where the match is weak. Clone size is not always given. Where it is, it says once, few, many or a class for expanded clones.

size,J,V,D,CDR3,DNA
many,TRBJ2-3,TRBV7-9,TRBD2,CASSPRPDPSGGDTQYF,TGTGCCAGCAGCCCCCGGCCCGACCCCTCGGGGGGAGATACGCAGTATTTT
many,TRBJ2-7,TRBV20-1,TRBD1,CSAREWKFGQAIYEQYF,TGCAGTGCTAGAGAGTGGAAATTCGGACAGGCGATTTACGAGCAGTACTTC
many,TRBJ2-3,TRBV5-1,.,CASSLILAKDTQYF,TGCGCCAGCAGCTTAATACTAGCAAAAGATACGCAGTATTTT
.,TRBJ2-1,TRBV9,TRBD2,CASSVAAGSSYNEQFF,TGTGCCAGCAGCGTGGCAGCGGGGAGCTCCTACAATGAGCAGTTCTTC
many,TRBJ2-4,TRBV5-1,.,CASSLGGTKNIQYF,TGCGCCAGCAGCTTGGGGGGGACCAAAAACATTCAGTACTTC
many,TRBJ2-5,TRBV5-1,TRBD2,CASSLAGGKETQYF,TGCGCCAGCAGCTTGGCGGGGGGGAAAGAGACCCAGTACTTC
many,TRBJ2-5,TRBV20-1,.,CSARLGGVYQETQYF,TGCAGTGCTAGACTAGGCGGGGTGTACCAAGAGACCCAGTACTTC
many,TRBJ1-3,TRBV4-2,.,CASSQEQGRNTIYF,TGTGCCAGCAGCCAAGAACAGGGCAGAAACACCATATATTTT
many,TRBJ2-1,TRBV20-1,TRBD1,CSAPDRGLNEQFF,TGCAGTGCCCCAGACAGGGGTTTAAATGAGCAGTTCTTC
many,TRBJ1-1,TRBV27,TRBD1,CASSTNRGLNTEAFF,TGTGCCAGCAGTACAAACAGGGGGTTGAACACTGAAGCTTTCTTT
many,TRBJ1-6,TRBV20-1,.,CSARDFDLGSPLHF,TGCAGTGCTAGAGATTTCGATCTAGGTTCACCCCTCCACTTT
many,TRBJ2-3,TRBV28,.,CASSRALRGTDTQYF,TGTGCCAGCAGTAGGGCACTTCGCGGCACAGATACGCAGTATTTT
many,TRBJ2-4,TRBV20-1,.,CSARDWSRAKNIQYF,TGCAGTGCTAGAGATTGGTCACGCGCCAAAAACATTCAGTACTTC
many,TRBJ1-4,TRBV5-1,TRBD1,CASSDNTGGEKLFF,TGCGCCAGCAGCGATAACACAGGGGGTGAAAAACTGTTTTTT
many,TRBJ1-5,TRBV20-1,.,CSASKDMDYQPQHF,TGCAGTGCTAGTAAGGATATGGACTATCAGCCCCAGCATTTT
many,TRBJ2-1,TRBV29-1,TRBD2,CSVEGIRAGRDEQFF,TGCAGCGTTGAAGGGATCAGGGCCGGGAGGGATGAGCAGTTCTTC
many,TRBJ2-6,TRBV9,.,CASSPFGYSGANVLTF,TGTGCCAGCAGCCCCTTTGGGTATTCTGGGGCCAACGTCCTGACTTTC
many,TRBJ2-1,TRBV5-1,.,CASRAGLLTIMRDNEQFF,TGCGCCAGCAGAGCCGGGCTCTTAACTATAATGAGGGACAATGAGCAGTTCTTC
many,TRBJ1-5,TRBV2,.,CASKKEQENQPQHF,TGTGCCAGCAAAAAGGAGCAGGAGAATCAGCCCCAGCATTTT
many,TRBJ2-7,TRBV5-1,.,CASSYLQGRGSYEQYF,TGCGCCAGCAGCTACCTCCAGGGACGCGGCTCCTACGAGCAGTACTTC
many,TRBJ2-3,TRBV5-1,.,CASRHVVGTDTQYF,TGCGCCAGCAGACATGTTGTGGGCACAGATACGCAGTATTTT
many,TRBJ2-1,TRBV20-1,.,CSARDPGKNEQFF,TGCAGTGCTAGAGATCCGGGTAAAAATGAGCAGTTCTTC
many,TRBJ2-3,TRBV20-1,.,CSASSPSTDTQYF,TGCAGTGCTAGTTCTCCTAGCACAGATACGCAGTATTTT
many,TRBJ1-1,TRBV20-1,.,CSARHTEAFF,TGCAGTGCCCGGCACACTGAAGCTTTCTTT
many,TRBJ2-5,TRBV5-1,TRBD2,CASSLGGLVGETQYF,TGCGCCAGCAGCTTAGGAGGACTAGTAGGCGAGACCCAGTACTTC
many,TRBJ1-2,TRBV29-1,.,CSVEEIRRNGYTF,TGCAGCGTTGAAGAGATCCGACGTAATGGCTACACCTTC
many,TRBJ2-2,TRBV20-1,TRBD2,CSARSSGGYTGELFF,TGCAGTGCTAGAAGTAGCGGGGGCTATACCGGGGAGCTGTTTTTT
many,TRBJ1-5,TRBV20-1,.,CSAIHNNQPQHF,TGCAGTGCTATCCACAACAATCAGCCCCAGCATTTT
many,TRBJ2-2,TRBV18,.,CASSPSGGEPGTGELFF,TGTGCCAGCTCACCATCGGGCGGTGAACCGGGGACCGGGGAGCTGTTTTTT
many,TRBJ1-2,TRBV28,.,CASSLNPGNGGYTF,TGTGCCAGCAGTTTAAACCCAGGAAACGGCGGCTACACCTTC
many,TRBJ2-5,TRBV6-2/TRBV6-3,TRBD2,CASSGLVQETQYF,TGTGCCAGCTCGGGACTAGTACAAGAGACCCAGTACTTC
many,TRBJ2-1,TRBV7-2,.,CASSLDSSYNEQFF,TGTGCCAGCAGCTTAGATAGCTCCTACAATGAGCAGTTCTTC
many,TRBJ2-5,TRBV5-1,.,CASSFFGAQETQYF,TGCGCCAGCAGCTTTTTTGGAGCACAAGAGACCCAGTACTTC
few,TRBJ2-2,TRBV7-2,.,CASSLGPLSSELFF,TGTGCCAGCAGCTTAGGTCCCCTTAGCTCGGAGCTGTTTTTT
many,TRBJ2-3,TRBV7-9,.,CASSLAAASTDTQYF,TGTGCCAGCAGCTTAGCGGCAGCTAGCACAGATACGCAGTATTTT
many,TRBJ2-2,TRBV20-1,TRBD2,CSARRTSRTGELFF,TGCAGTGCTAGGAGGACTAGTCGGACCGGGGAGCTGTTTTTT
many,TRBJ1-5,TRBV27,.,CASSLTTVGTIRTQHF,TGTGCCAGCAGTTTAACGACAGTGGGTACAATCAGAACCCAGCATTTT
many,TRBJ2-1,TRBV12-3/TRBV12-4,TRBD1,CASSARDRLINEQFF,TGTGCCAGCAGTGCCCGGGACAGACTAATTAATGAGCAGTTCTTC
many,TRBJ2-3,TRBV29-1,.,CSGETGLADTQYF,TGCAGCGGTGAAACAGGGTTGGCCGATACGCAGTATTTT
many,TRBJ2-2,TRBV6-2/TRBV6-3,.,CASTFNRGQPGELFF,TGTGCCAGCACCTTCAATCGCGGTCAGCCCGGGGAGCTGTTTTTT
.,TRBJ1-2,TRBV29-1,TRBD1,CSAPGQGAGYTF,TGCAGCGCTCCGGGACAGGGGGCTGGCTACACCTTC
.,TRBJ2-2,TRBV12-3/TRBV12-4,.,CASSPSGAENTGELFF,TGTGCCAGCAGCCCTTCCGGCGCGGAGAACACCGGGGAGCTGTTTTTT
many,TRBJ2-7,TRBV7-2,TRBD2,CASSLADNTGLAVSTTYEQYF,TGTGCCAGCAGCCTCGCAGATAATACGGGACTAGCGGTTAGCACTACCTACGAGCAGTACTTC
many,TRBJ1-5,TRBV5-1,.,CASSFGHSNQPQHF,TGCGCCAGCAGCTTCGGGCATAGCAATCAGCCCCAGCATTTT
many,TRBJ2-3,TRBV6-5,TRBD2,CASSLAGTSGIREWYF,TGTGCCAGCAGCTTGGCCGGGACTAGCGGCATTAGAGAGTGGTATTTT
many,TRBJ1-1,TRBV7-9,.,CASSVLPFSKADTEAFF,TGTGCCAGCAGCGTTTTGCCATTCTCAAAGGCCGACACTGAAGCTTTCTTT
many,TRBJ1-2,TRBV12-3/TRBV12-4,TRBD1,CASRAGTETNYGYTF,TGTGCCAGCAGGGCTGGGACAGAGACTAACTATGGCTACACCTTC